The 9 T cell receptor beta chains listed next were all sequenced from one sample in a study of shared clonotypes between healthy human individuals. Assay: immunoSEQ multiplex PCR; the TCRdb copy retains only in-frame clones and omits some. The sample carries roughly 2.2 million clones, over 85% recorded once. Sample: naive CD4+ T cells from PBMCs. Subset indicated: CD45RA+ positively selected. The origin of the receptors is a man between 18 and 29 years old in good health. Some clones in this sample may be carry-over from other donors' samples.

This clone appeared a few times. Other DNA variants within this sample encode the same CDR3. The V and J genes are TRBV6-1 and TRBJ1-2; D is undetermined. V was cut by 3 bases and J by 8 bases, with 7 bases left in between. CDR3 length equals 11 residues. The germline V gene has CDR1 MNHNS and CDR2 SASEGT. The DNA for the CDR3 is TGTGCCAGCAGTGAGCCCTGGGGCTACACCTTC. This codes for CASSEPWGYTF.

The rearrangement uses TRBV29-1 and TRBJ2-5, with 8 bases lining up with TRBD2. TRBJ2-7 explains the end of the DNA better; the J call may be wrong. Germline assignment: CDR1 SQVTM and CDR2 ANQGSEA. The CDR3 totals 13 residues. CDR3 in DNA: TGCAGCGTGGGACTAGAGGGATTCTACGAGCAGTACTTC. Its protein is CSVGLEGFYEQYF.

J is TRBJ2-7 and V is TRBV6-1, with 8 positions matching TRBD1. The junction had 8 bases not matched to a gene; V was cut back by 6 bases and J by 1 base. CDR1 is MNHNS, CDR2 SASEGT, per germline. This CDR3 contains 15 residues. CDR3 region: CASRRPGQASYEQYF. For the CDR3, the DNA is TGTGCCAGCAGAAGACCGGGACAGGCTTCCTACGAGCAGTACTTC.

V usage is TRBV29-1 and J usage is TRBJ2-5; 8 positions match TRBD1. The CDR3 is made up of 14 amino acids. V was pared by 4 bases and J by 2 bases, with 6 bases of the junction left unmatched. The germline V gene encodes CDR1 SQVTM and CDR2 ANQGSEA. CDR3 in amino acids: CSVGGTGYQETQYF. For the CDR3, the DNA is TGCAGCGTTGGCGGGACAGGTTATCAAGAGACCCAGTACTTC.

The J gene is TRBJ2-2, the V gene TRBV7-3, with 7 bases matching TRBD1. The J segment lost 6 bases and the V segment lost 5 bases, leaving 3 bases of the junction unmatched. The CDR3 is 13 residues long. Germline V CDR1 and CDR2: SGHTA, FQGTGA. As DNA, the CDR3 is TGTGCCAGCAGCCCGAGGGGGCCCGGGGAGCTGTTTTTT. Protein sequence: CASSPRGPGELFF.

This clone occurred once. Other DNA variants within this sample encode the same CDR3. The chain links TRBV29-1 to TRBJ2-7, with a tentative D call TRBD2 (5 bases). The germline V gene encodes CDR1 SQVTM and CDR2 ANQGSEA. Trimming shortened V by 2 bases and J by 3 bases, and 8 bases separated the two germline ends. This CDR3 comprises 12 residues. The chain's CDR3 is CSVERGNYEQYF. The DNA of the CDR3 is TGCAGCGTTGAACGGGGAAACTACGAGCAGTACTTC.

The chain combines TRBV5-5 with TRBJ2-7, with D possibly being TRBD1 (6 bases). Trimming removed 4 bases at V and 5 bases at J, with 22 bases between. Looked up from germline, CDR1 is SGHKS and CDR2 is YYEKEE (reference sequence). This CDR3 is built from 16 residues. This chain's CDR3 is CASSPPRSGAGDEQYF. In DNA, the CDR3 is TGTGCCAGCAGCCCCCCCAGGTCAGGGGCGGGTGACGAGCAGTACTTC.

This chain uses TRBV18 with TRBJ1-3, with a possible D match to TRBD1 (5 bases). Germline V gene sequence: CDR1 KGHSH, CDR2 LQKENI. This CDR3 spans 17 amino acids. The germline V and J ends were trimmed by 0 bases and 0 bases, with 12 bases remaining between them. The CDR3 is CASSPPGGESSGNTIYF. The CDR3 DNA is TGTGCCAGCTCACCACCGGGGGGGGAGAGCTCTGGAAACACCATATATTTT.

Written as DNA, the CDR3 is TGTGCCGAGAGGGGGGGCACCGGGGAGCTGTTTTTT. It translates to CAERGGTGELFF. V usage is TRBV28 and J usage is TRBJ2-2; possibly TRBD2 for D (7 bases). Trimming took off 11 bases at V and 4 bases at J, with 11 bases between the two ends. Germline V gene data show CDR1 as MDHEN and CDR2 as SYDVKM. The CDR3 contains 12 residues.